This TCR beta chain was captured in a study of beta chain features in type 1 diabetes. Study summary: Summed over all samples, the examined sorted cells came to fewer than 120,000,000.

Trimming removed 11 bases from V and 1 base from J, with 16 bases in between. The length of the CDR3 is 14 residues. Germline V gives CDR1 SNHLY, CDR2 FYNNEI. This clone was seen more than once but under ten times. The antigen is unknown. Expressed TCRB transcripts were sequenced after all isolated RNA was converted to cDNA. Using immunoSEQ multiplex PCR, the repertoire was profiled, and TCRdb retains in-frame clones only, with some absent. The table lists 630,000 or so clones, roughly an eighth of them singletons. Study-level results: When Type 1 diabetes patients were examined, their TCRB CDR3s proved moderately but significantly shorter in all four CD4+ subsets. Lower insertion and higher deletion counts appeared at VDJ junctions in type 1 diabetes patients. When cDNA is sequenced, cells with high TCR expression could be over-represented.

A sort by CD45RO/CCR7/CD25/CD127/CD95/CD27 yielded CD4+ naive, central memory, regulatory and stem cell-like memory cells. The source is a man between 18 and 35 years old with type 1 diabetes. This chain links TRBV2 with TRBJ2-3, with a tentative D call TRBD2 (6 bases). Sequenced sample: naive CD4+ T cells from blood. In nucleotides, the CDR3 is TGTGCCCAACCTAGCGTCCCTGGCACAGATACGCAGTATTTT. Encoded protein: CAQPSVPGTDTQYF.